This TCR beta chain was identified during a study of human T cells and chemical hapten exposure. For the study at large: Epicutaneous patch tests delivered 0.01% DPC to the upper back, with evaluation at 6 days.

One entry per CDR3 protein, called by TCRdb with MiXCR from the RACE reads. The top ten hold approximately 24% of the sample, which has roughly 38,000 distinct CDR3 sequences, 4% seen once. Of note for this clonotype: This CDR3 is missing its conserved last phenylalanine or tryptophan, likely due to a read error.

Documented time point: patch test 1, 2 weeks after DPC sensitization. As for treatment: therapeutic diphenylcyclopropenone sensitization with weekly scalp DPC. Unfractionated whole blood yielded the extracted total RNA. CDR3 length: 14 residues. The germline V and J ends were trimmed by 0 bases and 3 bases, with 6 bases remaining between them. The germline V gene has CDR1 SGHVS and CDR2 FQNEAQ. The receptor's source is a man aged 50-60 years with alopecia areata. Some clones in this sample may be carry-over from other donors' samples. Material: whole blood, obtained in connection with sensitization to the hapten diphenylcyclopropenone (DPC). The rearrangement links TRBV7-8 to TRBJ2-1; no firm D call. The CDR3 spells CASSLAPGYNEQFY. As DNA, the CDR3 is TGTGCCAGCAGCTTAGCGCCGGGCTACAATGAGCAGTTCTAC.